Sequencing of this T cell receptor (beta chain) was carried out in a study of blood T cells in healthy people across ages. On this clonotype: Antigen specificity is unknown.

Overall study findings and caveats: More naive CD4+ cells and higher diversity marked long-lived donors relative to aged donors.

Primed by a sample-barcoded 5' primer and a J-beta primer mix, a second PCR proceeded for about 7 to 12 cycles. In TCRdb, the 5' RACE reads were re-called with MiXCR into one record per CDR3 protein. Found here are 900,000 to 950,000 distinct CDR3 sequences, about 27% of them singletons; the top ten hold around 9.6%. CDR3 length: 16 residues. In germline, CDR1 is SGHDN, CDR2 FVKESK. Another study also made use of these data, one on T cells of mothers and their children. That paper states: A handful of children, together with their three healthy Caucasian mothers, made up the donors. Every mother produced more than 8.5 million TCR beta CDR3 reads, whereas every child provided 3 million to 3.5 million. When mothers and children were related, their normalized repertoire overlap, which was always slightly higher, did not differ significantly from that of unrelated pairs.

Sequences were obtained from blood. J is TRBJ2-5 and V is TRBV14; maybe TRBD2 (6 bases). The end of the DNA fits TRBJ2-7 better, so the J call may be wrong. This receptor was identified in a woman between 35 and 50 years old in good health. The CDR3 sequence is CASSPPAGGYRHEQYF. The DNA of the CDR3 is TGTGCCAGCAGCCCACCCGCTGGGGGGTACAGGCACGAGCAGTACTTC.